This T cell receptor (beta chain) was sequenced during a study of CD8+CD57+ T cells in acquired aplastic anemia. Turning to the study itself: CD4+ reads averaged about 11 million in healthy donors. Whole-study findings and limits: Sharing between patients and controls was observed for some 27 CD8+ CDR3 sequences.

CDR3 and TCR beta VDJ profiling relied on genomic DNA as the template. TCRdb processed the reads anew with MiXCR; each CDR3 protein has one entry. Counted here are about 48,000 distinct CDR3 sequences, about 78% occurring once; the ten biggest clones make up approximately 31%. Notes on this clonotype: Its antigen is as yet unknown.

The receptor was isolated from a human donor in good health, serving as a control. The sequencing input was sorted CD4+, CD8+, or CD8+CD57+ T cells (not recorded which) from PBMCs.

The CDR3 DNA reads TGCGCCAGCAGCTTTGTTAGCGTCGCTGGCTACACCTTC. Translation gives CASSFVSVAGYTF. V usage is TRBV5-1 and J usage is TRBJ1-2; D not certain. This CDR3 is 13 amino acids long. Per germline, CDR1 SGHRS and CDR2 YFSETQ. With 2 bases removed from V and 7 bases from J, the gap between germline ends came to 12 bases.